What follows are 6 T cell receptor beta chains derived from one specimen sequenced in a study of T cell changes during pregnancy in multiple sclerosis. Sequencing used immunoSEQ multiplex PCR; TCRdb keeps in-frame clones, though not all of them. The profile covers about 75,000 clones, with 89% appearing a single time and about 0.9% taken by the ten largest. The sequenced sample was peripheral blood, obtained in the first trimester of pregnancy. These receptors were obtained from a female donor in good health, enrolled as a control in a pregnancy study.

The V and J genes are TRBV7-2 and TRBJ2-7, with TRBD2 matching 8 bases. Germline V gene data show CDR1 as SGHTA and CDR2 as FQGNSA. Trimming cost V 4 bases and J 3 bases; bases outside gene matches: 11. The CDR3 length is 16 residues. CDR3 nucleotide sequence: TGTGCCAGCAGCTCCCTTCGGGGGGGGCACCTCTACGAGCAGTACTTC. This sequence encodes CASSSLRGGHLYEQYF.

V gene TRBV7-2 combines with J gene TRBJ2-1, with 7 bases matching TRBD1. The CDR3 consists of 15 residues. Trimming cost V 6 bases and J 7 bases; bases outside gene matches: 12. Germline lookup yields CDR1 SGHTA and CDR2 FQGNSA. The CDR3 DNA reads TGTGCCAGCAGGTACCCGGGACAGTTTGGAAATGAGCAGTTCTTC. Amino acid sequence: CASRYPGQFGNEQFF.

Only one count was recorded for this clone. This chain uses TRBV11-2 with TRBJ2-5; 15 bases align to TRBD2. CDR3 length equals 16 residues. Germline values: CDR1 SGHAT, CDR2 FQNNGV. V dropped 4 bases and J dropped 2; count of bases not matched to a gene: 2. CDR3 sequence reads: CASSSGLAGGQETQYF. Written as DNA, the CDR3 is TGTGCCAGCAGCTCCGGACTAGCGGGGGGGCAAGAGACCCAGTACTTC.

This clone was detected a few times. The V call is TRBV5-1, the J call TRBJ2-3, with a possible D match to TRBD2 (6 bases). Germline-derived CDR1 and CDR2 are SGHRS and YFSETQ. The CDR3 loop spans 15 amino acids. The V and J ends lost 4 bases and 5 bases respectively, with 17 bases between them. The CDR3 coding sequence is TGCGCCAGCAGCGTTGTGGGGGGTCTGGAAGATACGCAGTATTTT. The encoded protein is CASSVVGGLEDTQYF.

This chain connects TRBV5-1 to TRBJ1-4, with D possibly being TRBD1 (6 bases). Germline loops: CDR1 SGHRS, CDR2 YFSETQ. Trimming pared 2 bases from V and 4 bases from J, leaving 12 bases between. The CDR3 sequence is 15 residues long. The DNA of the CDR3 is TGCGCCAGCAGCTTTGAGGGGGATAGTAATGAAAAACTGTTTTTT. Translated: CASSFEGDSNEKLFF.

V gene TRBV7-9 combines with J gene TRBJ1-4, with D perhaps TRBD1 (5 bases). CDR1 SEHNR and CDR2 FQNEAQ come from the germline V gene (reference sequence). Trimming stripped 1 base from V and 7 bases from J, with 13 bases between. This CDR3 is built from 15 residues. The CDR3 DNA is TGTGCCAGCAGCTTAGTGGAAGGGGTTAGTGAAAAACTGTTTTTT. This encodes CASSLVEGVSEKLFF. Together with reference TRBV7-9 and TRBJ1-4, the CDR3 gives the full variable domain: DTGVSQNPRHKITKRGQNVTFRCDPISEHNRLYWYRQTLGQGPEFLTYFQNEAQLEKSRLLSDRFSAERPKGSFSTLEIQRTEQGDSAMYLCASSLVEGVSEKLFFGSGTQLSVL.